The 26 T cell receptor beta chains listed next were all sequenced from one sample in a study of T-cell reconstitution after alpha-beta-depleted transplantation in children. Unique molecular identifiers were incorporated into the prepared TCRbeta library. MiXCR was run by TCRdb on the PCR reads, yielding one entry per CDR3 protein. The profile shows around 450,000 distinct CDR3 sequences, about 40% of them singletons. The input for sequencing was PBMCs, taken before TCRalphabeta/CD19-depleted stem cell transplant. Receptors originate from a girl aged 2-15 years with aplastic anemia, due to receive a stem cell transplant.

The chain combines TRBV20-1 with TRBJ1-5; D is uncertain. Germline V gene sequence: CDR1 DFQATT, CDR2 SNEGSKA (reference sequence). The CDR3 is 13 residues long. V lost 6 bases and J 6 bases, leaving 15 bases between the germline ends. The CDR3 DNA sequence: TGCAGTGCCTCAAGCCCAGGCTCTCAGCCCCAGCATTTT. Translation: CSASSPGSQPQHF.

CDR3 protein: CAGQTGDTEAFF. CDR3 nucleotides: TGTGCCGGCCAGACAGGGGACACTGAAGCTTTCTTT. The chain recombines TRBV30 with TRBJ1-1; 8 bases fit TRBD1. J lost 3 bases, V lost 8 bases, and 5 bases had no gene match. The CDR3 is 12 amino acids. Germline CDR1 reads GTSNPN; CDR2 reads SVGIG (reference sequence). The whole variable domain, filled in from reference TRBV30 and TRBJ1-1, reads SQTIHQWPATLVQPVGSPLSLECTVEGTSNPNLYWYRQAAGRGLQLLFYSVGIGQISSEVPQNLSASRPQDRQFILSSKKLLLSDSGFYLCAGQTGDTEAFFGQGTRLTVV.

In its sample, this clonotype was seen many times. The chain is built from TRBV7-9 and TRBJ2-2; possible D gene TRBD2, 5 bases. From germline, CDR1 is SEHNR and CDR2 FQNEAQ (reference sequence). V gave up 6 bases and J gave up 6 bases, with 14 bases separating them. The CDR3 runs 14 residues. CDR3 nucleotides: TGTGCCAGCAGACACAAAGCTAGCCCCGGGGAGCTGTTTTTT. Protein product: CASRHKASPGELFF.

The CDR3 sequence is CASSLPNLQGRKPQHF. In DNA, the CDR3 is TGTGCCAGCAGTCTCCCCAACCTACAGGGAAGGAAGCCCCAGCATTTT. This chain links TRBV28 with TRBJ1-5; tentative D call: TRBD1 (6 bases). Germline V CDR1 and CDR2: MDHEN, SYDVKM. V shed 5 bases and J shed 8 bases, with 22 bases lying between them. The CDR3 sequence is 16 residues long.

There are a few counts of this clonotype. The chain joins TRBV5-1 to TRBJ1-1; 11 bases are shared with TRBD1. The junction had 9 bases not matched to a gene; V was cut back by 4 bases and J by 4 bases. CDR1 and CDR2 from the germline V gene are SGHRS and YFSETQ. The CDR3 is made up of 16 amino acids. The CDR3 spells CASSPNPGTGGTEAFF. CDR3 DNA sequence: TGCGCCAGCAGCCCAAACCCCGGGACAGGGGGCACTGAAGCTTTCTTT.

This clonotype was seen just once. CDR3 sequence reads: CSAIQGDYGYTF. The CDR3 nucleotides are TGCAGTGCTATACAAGGGGACTATGGCTACACCTTC. V and J are TRBV20-1 and TRBJ1-2, with D possibly matching TRBD1 (5 bases). The CDR3 runs 12 residues. V lost 4 bases and J 3 bases, leaving 9 bases between the germline ends. CDR1 DFQATT and CDR2 SNEGSKA come from the germline V gene (reference sequence).

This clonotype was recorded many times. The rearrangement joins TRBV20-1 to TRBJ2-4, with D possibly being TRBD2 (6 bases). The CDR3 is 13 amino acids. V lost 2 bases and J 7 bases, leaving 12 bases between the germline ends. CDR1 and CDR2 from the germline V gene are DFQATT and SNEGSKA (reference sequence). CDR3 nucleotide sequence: TGCAGTGCTAGAAGGCTGGGGAGGAACATTCAGTACTTC. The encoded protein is CSARRLGRNIQYF.

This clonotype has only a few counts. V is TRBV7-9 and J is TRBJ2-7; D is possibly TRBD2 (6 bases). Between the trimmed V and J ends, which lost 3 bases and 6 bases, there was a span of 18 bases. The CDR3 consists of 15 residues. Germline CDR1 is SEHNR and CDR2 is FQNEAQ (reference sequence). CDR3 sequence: CASSFSPSAESEQYF. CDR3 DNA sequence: TGTGCCAGCAGCTTTTCGCCTAGCGCGGAGAGCGAGCAGTACTTC.

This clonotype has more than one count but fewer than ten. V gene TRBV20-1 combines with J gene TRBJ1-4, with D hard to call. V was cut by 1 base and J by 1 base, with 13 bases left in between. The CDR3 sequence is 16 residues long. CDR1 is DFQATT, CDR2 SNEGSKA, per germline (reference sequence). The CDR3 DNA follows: TGCAGTGCTAGAGCCGGGGAGGCAGGAACTAATGAAAAACTGTTTTTT. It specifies CSARAGEAGTNEKLFF.

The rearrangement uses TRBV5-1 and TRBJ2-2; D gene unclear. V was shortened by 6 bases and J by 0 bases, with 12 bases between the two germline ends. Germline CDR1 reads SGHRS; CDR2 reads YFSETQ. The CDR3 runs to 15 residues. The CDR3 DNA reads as TGCGCCAGCACGAGGACCGCAACGAACACCGGGGAGCTGTTTTTT. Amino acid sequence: CASTRTATNTGELFF.

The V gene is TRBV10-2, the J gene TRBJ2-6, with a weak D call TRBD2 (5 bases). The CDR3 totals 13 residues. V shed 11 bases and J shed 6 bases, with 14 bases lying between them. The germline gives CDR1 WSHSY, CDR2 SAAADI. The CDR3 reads CAAGGYVANVLTF. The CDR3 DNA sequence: TGCGCCGCCGGCGGGTACGTGGCCAACGTCCTGACTTTC.

The CDR3 protein is CSAREDREDTQYF. The CDR3 bases are TGCAGTGCTAGAGAAGACAGGGAAGATACGCAGTATTTT. The chain employs TRBV20-1 and TRBJ2-3, with 7 bases lining up with TRBD1. This CDR3 has 13 amino acids. CDR1 and CDR2 from the germline V gene are DFQATT and SNEGSKA (reference sequence). The trim removed 0 bases at V and 5 bases at J, leaving 2 bases unmatched.

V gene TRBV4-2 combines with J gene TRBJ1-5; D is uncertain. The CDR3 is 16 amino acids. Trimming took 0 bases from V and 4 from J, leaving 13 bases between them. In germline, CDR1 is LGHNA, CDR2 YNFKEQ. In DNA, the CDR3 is TGTGCCAGCAGCCAAGATCTTAGCACGAATAATCAGCCCCAGCATTTT. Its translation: CASSQDLSTNNQPQHF.

CDR3 protein: CSASAPAGAPQYF. CDR3 coding DNA: TGCAGTGCTTCGGCCCCAGCGGGAGCCCCGCAGTATTTT. The V call is TRBV20-1, the J call TRBJ2-3, with 8 nucleotides matching TRBD2. This CDR3 has 13 amino acids. Germline CDR1 is DFQATT and CDR2 is SNEGSKA (reference sequence). V lost 5 bases to trimming and J lost 10 bases; unmatched junction nucleotides: 11.

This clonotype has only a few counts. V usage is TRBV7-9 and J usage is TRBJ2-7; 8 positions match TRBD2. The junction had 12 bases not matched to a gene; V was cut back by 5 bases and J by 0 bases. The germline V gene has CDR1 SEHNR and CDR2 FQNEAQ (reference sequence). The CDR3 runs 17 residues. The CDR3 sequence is CASSHPRGRTSSYEQYF. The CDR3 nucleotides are TGTGCCAGCAGCCATCCCCGCGGGAGGACGAGCTCCTACGAGCAGTACTTC.

The CDR3 region is CATSRPQGKGSTDTQYF. The CDR3 coding sequence is TGTGCCACCAGCAGACCACAGGGGAAGGGGAGCACAGATACGCAGTATTTT. V is TRBV15 and J is TRBJ2-3; 7 nucleotides agree with TRBD1. There are 17 residues in the CDR3. Germline CDR1 LNHNV, CDR2 YYDKDF (reference sequence). Germline trimming cut 2 bases from V and 0 bases from J; bases unmatched to any gene: 8.

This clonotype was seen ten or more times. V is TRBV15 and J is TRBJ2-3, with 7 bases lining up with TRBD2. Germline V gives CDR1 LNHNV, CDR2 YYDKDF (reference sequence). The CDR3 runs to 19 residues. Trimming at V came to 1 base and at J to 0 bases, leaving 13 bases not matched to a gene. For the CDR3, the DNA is TGTGCCACCAGCAGAGCCCGCGCAATGGCGGGAGCTAGCACAGATACGCAGTATTTT. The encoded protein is CATSRARAMAGASTDTQYF.

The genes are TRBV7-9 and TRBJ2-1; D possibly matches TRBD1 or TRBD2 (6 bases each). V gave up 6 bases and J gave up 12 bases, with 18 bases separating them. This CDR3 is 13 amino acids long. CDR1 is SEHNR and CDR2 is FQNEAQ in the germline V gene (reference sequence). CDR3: CASSYLEGGWQFF. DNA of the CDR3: TGTGCCAGCAGTTATTTAGAAGGGGGGTGGCAGTTCTTC.

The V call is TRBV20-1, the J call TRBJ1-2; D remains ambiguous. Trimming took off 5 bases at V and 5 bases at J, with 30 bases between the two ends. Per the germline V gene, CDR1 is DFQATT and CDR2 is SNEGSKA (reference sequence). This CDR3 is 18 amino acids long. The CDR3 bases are TGCAGTGCTCAATCCCCCCTCATGAGGACGGAGAACCCTTATGGCTACACCTTC. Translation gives CSAQSPLMRTENPYGYTF.

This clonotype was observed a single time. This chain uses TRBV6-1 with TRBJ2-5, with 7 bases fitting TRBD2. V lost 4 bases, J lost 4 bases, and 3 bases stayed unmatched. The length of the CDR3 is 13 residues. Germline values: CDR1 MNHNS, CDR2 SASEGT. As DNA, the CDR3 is TGTGCCAGCAGTGGCGGGGGAATAGAGACCCAGTACTTC. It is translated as CASSGGGIETQYF.

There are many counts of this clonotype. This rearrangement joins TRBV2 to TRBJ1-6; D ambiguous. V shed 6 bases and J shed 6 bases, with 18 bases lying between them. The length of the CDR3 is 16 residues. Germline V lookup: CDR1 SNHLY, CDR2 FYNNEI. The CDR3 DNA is TGTGCCAGCAGCACCCGTGATGGGTCCCGTAATTCACCCCTCCACTTT. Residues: CASSTRDGSRNSPLHF.

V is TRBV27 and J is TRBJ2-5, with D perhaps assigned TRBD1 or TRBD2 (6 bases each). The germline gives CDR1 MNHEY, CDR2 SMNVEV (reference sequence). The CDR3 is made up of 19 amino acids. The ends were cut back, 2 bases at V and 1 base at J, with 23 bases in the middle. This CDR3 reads CASSLGYNRKGGRQETQYF. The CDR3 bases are TGTGCCAGCAGTTTAGGTTACAACAGGAAGGGGGGCCGCCAAGAGACCCAGTACTTC.

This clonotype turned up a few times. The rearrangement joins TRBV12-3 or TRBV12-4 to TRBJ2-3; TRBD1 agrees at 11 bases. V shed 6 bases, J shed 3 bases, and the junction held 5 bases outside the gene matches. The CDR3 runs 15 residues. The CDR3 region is CASRLGTGGTDTQYF. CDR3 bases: TGTGCCAGCAGACTCGGGACAGGGGGTACAGATACGCAGTATTTT.

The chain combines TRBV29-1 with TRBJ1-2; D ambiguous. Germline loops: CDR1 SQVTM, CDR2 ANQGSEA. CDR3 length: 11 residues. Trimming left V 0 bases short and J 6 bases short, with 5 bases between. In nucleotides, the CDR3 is TGCAGCGTTGAAGATCAGGATGGCTACACCTTC. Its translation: CSVEDQDGYTF.

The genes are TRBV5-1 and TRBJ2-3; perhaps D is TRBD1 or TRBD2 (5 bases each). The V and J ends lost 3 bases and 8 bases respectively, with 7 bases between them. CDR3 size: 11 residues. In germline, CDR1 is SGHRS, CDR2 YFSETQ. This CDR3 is CASSSGPTQYF. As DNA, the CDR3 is TGCGCCAGCAGCTCGGGACCTACGCAGTATTTT.

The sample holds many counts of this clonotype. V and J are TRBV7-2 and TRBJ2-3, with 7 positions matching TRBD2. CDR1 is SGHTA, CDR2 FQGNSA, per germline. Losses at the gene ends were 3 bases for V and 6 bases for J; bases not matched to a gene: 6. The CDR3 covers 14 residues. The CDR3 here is CASSFSSGGDTQYF. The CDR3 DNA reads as TGTGCCAGCAGCTTCTCTTCCGGGGGGGATACGCAGTATTTT.